The present T cell receptor (beta chain) was sequenced within a study of molecular identifiers for immune sequencing clone quantification. Overall study results and limits: Whereas clones above 20 RNA copies held under 1% of naive-cell molecules, they held over 98% of effector molecules.

MiXCR, run by TCRdb on the PCR reads, gives a single entry per CDR3 protein. In the table there are a few hundred thousand distinct CDR3 sequences, roughly 26% of which are singletons. Note on this clonotype: Its specificity is not known.

Sequencing input: naive CD8+ T cells from blood, with Jurkat cell RNA spiked in. The subset is: FACS-sorted CD8+CD4-CCR7+CD45RA+ naive T cells. The sequence derives from a human donor in good health. Some libraries in this study had Jurkat cell RNA spiked in.

CDR3 DNA: TGTGCCAGCAGTCCAGGGTTGGTGGCTGAAGCTTTCTTT. Translation: CASSPGLVAEAFF. The chain joins TRBV2 to TRBJ1-1, with D perhaps TRBD1 (5 bases). The CDR3 spans 13 residues. The germline V gene has CDR1 SNHLY and CDR2 FYNNEI. Trimming pared 5 bases from V and 6 bases from J, leaving 13 bases between.